This entry describes one T cell receptor (beta chain). What it recognizes is unknown. The authors ran a second PCR of 7 to 11 cycles using a sample-barcoded 5' primer and a J-beta primer mix. TCRdb passed the 5' RACE reads through MiXCR, listing each CDR3 protein once. The sample gives about 1.8 million distinct CDR3 sequences, approximately 50% of which show up once; 2.1% is in the top ten. The sample comes from a study of blood T cells in healthy people across ages. Overall study results and limits: Researchers judged that diversity estimates from one million T cells fell short of true values. No one knew whether donors had CMV, which possibly confounded expanded clonotype changes.

CDR3 length: 15 amino acids. Germline V gene lookup returns CDR1 SNHLY and CDR2 FYNNEI. V dropped 6 bases and J dropped 4; count of bases not matched to a gene: 10. This clonotype was obtained from a woman in her 40s in good health. V gene TRBV2 combines with J gene TRBJ2-7, with 9 bases fitting TRBD1. Sequencing used blood. The CDR3 bases are TGTGCCAGCAGCGAAACAGGGGGCGCGTCTTACGAGCAGTACTTC. Residues: CASSETGGASYEQYF.